Shown below are 30 T cell receptor beta chains from a single sample sequenced in a study of blood T cell repertoires in COVID-19. Libraries were prepared by immunoSEQ multiplex PCR; TCRdb keeps only in-frame clonotypes and omits some of them. This table has around 160,000 clones, about 90% appearing once. Sequences were obtained from peripheral blood. The origin of the receptors is a man older than 75 with acute or convalescent COVID-19.

The chain combines TRBV20-1 with TRBJ1-1; weak D call: TRBD1 (5 bases). The V gene lost 3 bases and the J gene lost 5 bases, with 13 bases spanning the gap. Germline loops: CDR1 DFQATT, CDR2 SNEGSKA (reference sequence). The CDR3 is 13 amino acids. CDR3 amino acids: CSASDIRGTEAFF. The CDR3 bases are TGCAGTGCTAGTGACATCCGGGGGACTGAAGCTTTCTTT.

The chain employs TRBV12-3 or TRBV12-4 and TRBJ1-5, with D unclear. V was cut by 6 bases and J by 5 bases, with 8 bases left in between. This CDR3 has 12 amino acids. The CDR3 DNA is TGTGCCAGCAGCTCCCCCCATCAGCCCCAGCATTTT. The encoded protein is CASSSPHQPQHF.

The chain employs TRBV30 and TRBJ2-5; D not resolved. Trimming took off 3 bases at V and 4 bases at J, with 3 bases between the two ends. The V gene's germline CDR1 is GTSNPN and CDR2 SVGIG (reference sequence). The CDR3 runs to 10 residues. The DNA for the CDR3 is TGTGCCTGGAGCCTAGAGACCCAGTACTTC. Encoded protein: CAWSLETQYF. The full variable domain, in which reference TRBV30 and TRBJ2-5 provide the parts outside the CDR3, is SQTIHQWPATLVQPVGSPLSLECTVEGTSNPNLYWYRQAAGRGLQLLFYSVGIGQISSEVPQNLSASRPQDRQFILSSKKLLLSDSGFYLCAWSLETQYFGPGTRLLVL.

The chain recombines TRBV18 with TRBJ2-1, with unresolved D. Germline assignment: CDR1 KGHSH and CDR2 LQKENI. This CDR3 has 15 amino acids. Trimming cost V 1 base and J 6 bases, with 13 bases left between them. The CDR3 DNA sequence: TGTGCCAGCTCACCACGAAACGATTGCGGCAATGAGCAGTTCTTC. Protein product: CASSPRNDCGNEQFF.

A single count supports this clone. This rearrangement joins TRBV9 to TRBJ2-5, with D possibly TRBD2 on 6 matching bases. V was shortened by 2 bases and J by 4 bases, with 18 bases between the two germline ends. Germline V gene lookup returns CDR1 SGDLS and CDR2 YYNGEE. The CDR3 runs 16 residues. Written as DNA, the CDR3 is TGTGCCAGCAGCGTCACCCCAAGGAGGGGTGTAGAGACCCAGTACTTC. Translated: CASSVTPRRGVETQYF.

The DNA for the CDR3 is TGTGCCAGCAGCCAAGATCTAGGGGATTCACCCCTCCACTTT. This translates into CASSQDLGDSPLHF. The genes are TRBV3-1 (or the pseudogene TRBV3-2) and TRBJ1-6, with a possible D match to TRBD1 (5 bases). The CDR3 covers 14 residues. Trimming stripped 0 bases from V and 8 bases from J, with 8 bases between. CDR1 and CDR2 from the germline V gene are LGHDT and YNNKEL (reference sequence).

The chain is built from TRBV24-1 and TRBJ2-5; 7 nucleotides align to TRBD1. Germline assignment: CDR1 KGHDR and CDR2 SFDVKD. With 3 bases clipped from V and 6 bases from J, the junction kept 12 bases outside the gene matches. The CDR3 runs 16 residues. CDR3 sequence: CATSDKPGQPKQTQYF. Here the CDR3 DNA reads TGTGCCACCAGTGATAAGCCGGGACAGCCTAAGCAGACCCAGTACTTC.

The chain carries TRBV2 and TRBJ1-5, with unresolved D. The CDR3 has 16 residues. V lost 6 bases and J 0 bases, leaving 15 bases between the germline ends. Per germline, CDR1 SNHLY and CDR2 FYNNEI. The CDR3 sequence: CASSPRGAYSNQPQHF. The CDR3 DNA follows: TGTGCCAGCAGCCCACGGGGAGCATATAGCAATCAGCCCCAGCATTTT.

This chain connects TRBV3-1 (or the pseudogene TRBV3-2) to TRBJ2-3; 7 bases agree with TRBD2. The germline V gene has CDR1 LGHDT and CDR2 YNNKEL (reference sequence). CDR3 length: 17 residues. With V trimmed by 4 bases and J by 5 bases, 15 bases remained unmatched. In DNA form, the CDR3 reads TGTGCCAGCAGCCTTGGGTGGGAGGGCCGAGTTGGAGATACGCAGTATTTT. Amino acids: CASSLGWEGRVGDTQYF.

This clone was counted a single time. The V gene is TRBV18, the J gene TRBJ1-5; D is uncertain. Trimming shortened V by 1 base and J by 0 bases, and 13 bases separated the two germline ends. The CDR3 totals 17 residues. Germline V gene sequence: CDR1 KGHSH, CDR2 LQKENI. CDR3 sequence: CASSPRGLVGSNQPQHF. In nucleotides, the CDR3 is TGTGCCAGCTCACCACGAGGATTAGTGGGTAGCAATCAGCCCCAGCATTTT.

The chain is built from TRBV28 and TRBJ1-2, with D possibly being TRBD1 (5 bases). V lost 4 bases and J 8 bases, leaving 14 bases between the germline ends. The V gene's germline CDR1 is MDHEN and CDR2 SYDVKM. This CDR3 is 13 amino acids long. Written as DNA, the CDR3 is TGTGCCAGCAGTTCACCCGACAGTATCGGCTACACCTTC. Translation gives CASSSPDSIGYTF.

The sample holds one count of this clone. V and J are TRBV7-2 and TRBJ2-2, with D maybe TRBD1 (6 bases). Deletions cut 4 bases from V and 1 base from J, with 13 bases between. The CDR3 has 16 residues. Germline CDR1 reads SGHTA; CDR2 reads FQGNSA. The CDR3 loop is CASSSSPGQNTGELFF. Written as DNA, the CDR3 is TGTGCCAGCAGCTCGAGTCCGGGACAGAACACCGGGGAGCTGTTTTTT.

The rearrangement uses TRBV3-1 (or the pseudogene TRBV3-2) and TRBJ2-7; D possibly corresponds to TRBD2 (6 bases). The CDR3 is made up of 13 amino acids. Germline V CDR1 and CDR2: LGHDT, YNNKEL (reference sequence). V was pared by 5 bases and J by 6 bases, with 14 bases between. The CDR3 DNA reads TGTGCCAGCAGCTCCGGGGGTGGAGGCGAGCAGTACTTC. Translated, it gives CASSSGGGGEQYF.

The chain links TRBV5-1 to TRBJ2-3, with TRBD1 matching over 9 bases. V lost 7 bases to trimming and J lost 2 bases; unmatched junction nucleotides: 8. CDR1 and CDR2 from the germline V gene are SGHRS and YFSETQ. This CDR3 comprises 15 residues. The CDR3 DNA is TGCGCCAGCCGGGATGGACAGGGGTTCACAGATACGCAGTATTTT. Protein sequence: CASRDGQGFTDTQYF.

This clone appeared a single time. The rearrangement links TRBV11-2 to TRBJ2-2; TRBD2 matches 9 bases. CDR1 is SGHAT, CDR2 FQNNGV, per germline. The CDR3 has 15 amino acids. V gave up 5 bases and J gave up 6 bases; unmatched junction bases: 7. CDR3 in amino acids: CASSRTSVKSGELFF. CDR3 nucleotides: TGTGCCAGCAGCCGGACTAGCGTTAAATCCGGGGAGCTGTTTTTT. Looking up the rest from reference TRBV11-2 and TRBJ2-2 gives the full variable domain: EAGVAQSPRYKIIEKRQSVAFWCNPISGHATLYWYQQILGQGPKLLIQFQNNGVVDDSQLPKDRFSAERLKGVDSTLKIQPAKLEDSAVYLCASSRTSVKSGELFFGEGSRLTVL.

The chain employs TRBV12-3 or TRBV12-4 and TRBJ1-1; D gene ambiguous. V lost 0 bases to trimming and J lost 4 bases, with 6 bases between them. The CDR3 length is 13 residues. CDR3 sequence: CASSLAEITEAFF. The CDR3 DNA reads TGTGCCAGCAGTTTAGCAGAGATCACTGAAGCTTTCTTT.

This chain links TRBV6-5 with TRBJ1-1; weak D call: TRBD1 (6 bases). CDR1 MNHEY and CDR2 SVGAGI come from the germline V gene. The CDR3 has 13 residues. The germline V and J ends were trimmed by 5 bases and 1 base, with 8 bases remaining between them. CDR3 loop: CASSRTANTEAFF. CDR3 in DNA: TGTGCCAGCAGTCGGACAGCGAACACTGAAGCTTTCTTT.

The rearrangement links TRBV7-6 to TRBJ2-5; D gene ambiguous. The CDR3 spans 14 residues. V was pared by 1 base and J by 2 bases, with 8 bases between. The germline CDR1 and CDR2 sequences are SGHVS and FNYEAQ. CDR3 coding DNA: TGTGCCAGCAGCTTAGGGGCCCTACAAGAGACCCAGTACTTC. Translated, it gives CASSLGALQETQYF.

CDR3 nucleotides: TGCAGCGTTGAGAGACCCAAGGGGGCGGGGAACACTGAAGCTTTCTTT. The encoded protein is CSVERPKGAGNTEAFF. The chain couples TRBV29-1 to TRBJ1-1; 7 bases map to TRBD1. Per germline, CDR1 SQVTM and CDR2 ANQGSEA. This CDR3 has 16 amino acids. Trimming cost V 3 bases and J 1 base; bases outside gene matches: 11. Full variable domain (rest looked up from reference TRBV29-1 and TRBJ1-1): SAVISQKPSRDICQRGTSLTIQCQVDSQVTMMFWYRQQPGQSLTLIATANQGSEATYESGFVIDKFPISRPNLTFSTLTVSNMSPEDSSIYLCSVERPKGAGNTEAFFGQGTRLTVV.

The chain joins TRBV5-1 to TRBJ1-6; TRBD1 matches 8 bases. The CDR3 sequence is 14 residues long. Germline V CDR1 and CDR2: SGHRS, YFSETQ. V lost 3 bases and J lost 10; bases outside the gene matches: 6. This CDR3 is CASSSGTGGSPLHF. The CDR3, as DNA: TGCGCCAGCAGCTCGGGGACAGGTGGCTCACCCCTCCACTTT.

This chain connects TRBV7-2 to TRBJ2-4; 14 nucleotides line up with TRBD2. Germline V gene data show CDR1 as SGHTA and CDR2 as FQGNSA. The CDR3 has 14 amino acids. V lost 4 bases and J lost 16; bases outside the gene matches: 9. CDR3 coding DNA: TGTGCCAGCAGCTCAACGAGGACTAGCGGGGGGACTTACTTC. This gives the protein CASSSTRTSGGTYF.

This clone was counted only a few times. The rearrangement joins TRBV6-5 to TRBJ2-7; 10 nucleotides line up with TRBD2. Looked up from germline, CDR1 is MNHEY and CDR2 is SVGAGI. The CDR3 extends over 13 amino acids. Trimming removed 6 bases from V and 3 bases from J; junction bases left unmatched: 2. The CDR3 DNA reads TGTGCCAGCAGACCTAGCGGGAGCTACGAGCAGTACTTC. The encoded protein is CASRPSGSYEQYF.

The chain carries TRBV6-6 and TRBJ2-1; TRBD2 is a possible D gene (5 bases). The CDR3 is made up of 14 amino acids. Germline CDR1 MNHNY, CDR2 SVGAGI (reference sequence). V was pared by 3 bases and J by 7 bases, with 13 bases between. CDR3 nucleotide sequence: TGTGCCAGCAGTTATGAGGGATTAAAGAATGAGCAGTTCTTC. Its translation is CASSYEGLKNEQFF.

Details on this clone: At one end the junction does not follow the germline gene, possibly because of a read error. The same CDR3 is also encoded by other DNA sequences in this sample. This chain connects TRBV6-5 to TRBJ1-3; D unresolved. CDR1 is MNHEY and CDR2 is SVGAGI in the germline V gene. The CDR3 has 14 amino acids. CDR3 sequence: CASIGSLSGNTIYF. The CDR3 DNA sequence: TGTGCTAGCATTGGCAGTCTCTCTGGAAACACCATATATTTT.

The rearrangement joins TRBV5-4 to TRBJ2-2, with TRBD1 identical over 8 bases. Trimming at V came to 9 bases and at J to 7 bases, leaving 5 bases not matched to a gene. The CDR3 totals 12 residues. Germline V gives CDR1 SGHNT, CDR2 YYREEE (reference sequence). The CDR3 DNA sequence: TGTGCCACCGGACAGGGCGGCGGGGAGCTGTTTTTT. Translation: CATGQGGGELFF.

To note about this clone: The DNA is omitted, as the CDR3 cannot be located on it reliably, and the CDR3 follows TCRdb's listing. The gene calls are TRBV27 and TRBJ2-1; the D call of TRBD2 is as the table states it, not checked on the DNA. The CDR3 totals 17 residues, both ends included. Germline-derived CDR1 and CDR2 are MNHEY and SMNVEV (reference sequence). CDR3 protein: CASSTSLLAGGYNEQFF.

The chain links TRBV5-1 to TRBJ2-1, with D uncertain. Per germline, CDR1 SGHRS and CDR2 YFSETQ. This CDR3 has 14 residues. The V end was cut by 5 bases, the J end by 0 bases, with 9 bases between. DNA of the CDR3: TGCGCCAGCAGTGGTCAGGACTCCTACAATGAGCAGTTCTTC. This gives the protein CASSGQDSYNEQFF.

The V and J genes are TRBV11-3 and TRBJ2-7; 9 bases are shared with TRBD2. Unmatched junction bases numbered 8, after V lost 6 bases and J lost 5 bases. This CDR3 region has 14 residues. Looked up from germline, CDR1 is SGHNT and CDR2 is YENEEA. This CDR3 is CASRGGRALHEQYF. The CDR3, as DNA: TGTGCCAGCAGGGGCGGGAGGGCCCTCCACGAGCAGTACTTC. Full variable domain (missing parts from reference TRBV11-3 and TRBJ2-7): EAGVVQSPRYKIIEKKQPVAFWCNPISGHNTLYWYLQNLGQGPELLIRYENEEAVDDSQLPKDRFSAERLKGVDSTLKIQPAELGDSAVYLCASRGGRALHEQYFGPGTRLTVT.

This chain uses TRBV21-1 with TRBJ2-1; the table names TRBD1, a call not compared with the DNA. TRBV21-1 represents a pseudogene. The CDR3 is 14 amino acids. The CDR3 bases are TGTGCCAGCAGCAAAAGGAACAGATACAATGAGCAGTTCTTC. The encoded protein is CASSKRNRYNEQFF.

The chain is built from TRBV7-4 and TRBJ2-7; D is ambiguous. Trimming cost V 5 bases and J 5 bases, with 28 bases left between them. Germline CDR1 SGHVT, CDR2 SQSDAQ. The CDR3 is 18 amino acids. The CDR3 bases are TGTGCCAGCAGCGTTCACCGTCGGTCCCCGGAGCCCCCTCACGAGCAGTACTTC. It codes for CASSVHRRSPEPPHEQYF. Based on the CDR3 plus reference TRBV7-4 and TRBJ2-7, the full variable domain is GAGVSQSPRYKVAKRGRDVALRCDSISGHVTLYWYRQTLGQGSEVLTYSQSDAQRDKSGRPSGRFSAERPERSVSTLKIQRTEQGDSAVYLCASSVHRRSPEPPHEQYFGPGTRLTVT.